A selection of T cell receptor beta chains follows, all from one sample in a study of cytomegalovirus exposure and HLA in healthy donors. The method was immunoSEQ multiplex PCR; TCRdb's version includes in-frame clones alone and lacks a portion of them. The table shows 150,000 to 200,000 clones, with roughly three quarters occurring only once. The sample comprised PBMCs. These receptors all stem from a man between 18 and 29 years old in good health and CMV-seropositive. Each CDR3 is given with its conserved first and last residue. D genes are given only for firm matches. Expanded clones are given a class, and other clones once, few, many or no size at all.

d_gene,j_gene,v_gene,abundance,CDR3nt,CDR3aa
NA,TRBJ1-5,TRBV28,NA,TGTGCCCTACAGGGAAGTAGCAATCAGCCCCAGCATTTT,CALQGSSNQPQHF
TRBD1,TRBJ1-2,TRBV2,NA,TGTGCCAGCAGTCCGACAGGGTCTTCGTATGGCTACACCTTC,CASSPTGSSYGYTF
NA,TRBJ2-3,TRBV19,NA,TGTGCCAGTAGTATAGGGTTGGACTTGGCAGATACGCAGTATTTT,CASSIGLDLADTQYF
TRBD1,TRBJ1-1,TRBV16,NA,TGTGCCAGCAGCCAATCGCCCCCGGGACAGGGCTTCGTCACTGAAGCTTTCTTT,CASSQSPPGQGFVTEAFF
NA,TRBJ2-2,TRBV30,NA,TGTGCCTGGAGTGTACAGGCAGGGGCCGGGGAGCTGTTTTTT,CAWSVQAGAGELFF
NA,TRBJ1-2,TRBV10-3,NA,TGTGCCGTTGGAGGCGGGGTAGGCTATGGCTACACCTTC,CAVGGGVGYGYTF
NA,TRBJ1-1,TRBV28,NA,TGTGCCAGCAGCATCGTCGTAGGGGGGGACGGTTGGACTGAAGCTTTCTTT,CASSIVVGGDGWTEAFF
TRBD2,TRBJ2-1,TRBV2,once,TGTGCCAGCAGTGATTCGGGAGGGCCCTACAATGAGCAGTTCTTC,CASSDSGGPYNEQFF
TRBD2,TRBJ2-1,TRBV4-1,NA,TGCGCCAGCTGGGGCGGGGGGGCCGGTGAGCAGTTCTTC,CASWGGGAGEQFF
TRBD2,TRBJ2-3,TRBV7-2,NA,TGTGCCAGCAGATCCAGCGGGGGGGCTGGGAGTTGGGGCACAGATACGCAGTATTTT,CASRSSGGAGSWGTDTQYF
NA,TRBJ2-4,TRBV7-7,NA,TGTGCGGGGGCCAGTGCCCTAGCCGGGAACATTCAGTACTTC,CAGASALAGNIQYF
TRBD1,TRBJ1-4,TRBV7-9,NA,TGTGCCAGCACTGCGACAGGGTCTAATGAAAAACTGTTTTTT,CASTATGSNEKLFF
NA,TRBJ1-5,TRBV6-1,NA,TGTGCCAGCTTATCAGGGGCCGTCAATCAGCCCCAGCATTTT,CASLSGAVNQPQHF
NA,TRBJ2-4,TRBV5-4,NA,TGTGCCAGCACTGGCCCGAGCAGGGACATTCAGTACTTC,CASTGPSRDIQYF
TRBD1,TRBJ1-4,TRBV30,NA,TGTGCCTGGAGCACAGGGGGCGCAGATGAAAAACTGTTTTTT,CAWSTGGADEKLFF
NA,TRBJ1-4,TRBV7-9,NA,TGTGCCAGCAGCTTAGCGGGGGGAGAAGAAAAACTGTTTTTT,CASSLAGGEEKLFF
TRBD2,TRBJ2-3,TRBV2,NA,TGTGCCAGCAGTGCGGGGCTAGCGGGGGATTCATATACGCAGTATTTT,CASSAGLAGDSYTQYF
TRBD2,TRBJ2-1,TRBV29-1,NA,TGCAGCGCCCTGATCCGGGCACCCGTAGCGGGAGGCCCCTACAATGAGCAGTTCTTC,CSALIRAPVAGGPYNEQFF
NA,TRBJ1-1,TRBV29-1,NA,TGCAGCGCCCAGGTCACTGAAGCTTTCTTT,CSAQVTEAFF
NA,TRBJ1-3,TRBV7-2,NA,TGTGCCAGCAGCTTTGGGCAGCTCTCTGGAAACACCATATATTTT,CASSFGQLSGNTIYF
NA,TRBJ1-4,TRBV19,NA,TGTGCCAGTAGTATTCTGGGGAGCGCAACTAATGAAAAACTGTTTTTT,CASSILGSATNEKLFF
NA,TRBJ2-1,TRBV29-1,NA,TGCAGCGTTGAAGATATGTACGGACAGTACAATGAGCAGTTCTTC,CSVEDMYGQYNEQFF
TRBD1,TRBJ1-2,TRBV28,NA,TGTGCCAGCAGTCAGGACAGGATCTATGGCTACACCTTC,CASSQDRIYGYTF
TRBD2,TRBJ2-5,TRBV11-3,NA,TGTGCCAGCAGCTTAGCTGGGACTAGCATGGAGACCCAGTACTTC,CASSLAGTSMETQYF
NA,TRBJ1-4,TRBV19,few,TGTGCCAGTAGTATCGTAGGGGCCTCTAATGAAAAACTGTTTTTT,CASSIVGASNEKLFF
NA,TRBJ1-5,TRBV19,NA,TGTGCCAGTAGTATAACAGGGAGCAATCAGCCCCAGCATTTT,CASSITGSNQPQHF
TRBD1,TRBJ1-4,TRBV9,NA,TGTGCCAGCAGCCCGGGGACAGCAATTAATGAAAAACTGTTTTTT,CASSPGTAINEKLFF
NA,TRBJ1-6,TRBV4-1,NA,TGCGCCAGCAGCCAGGCTCCCGACAGCTATAATTCACCCCTCCACTTT,CASSQAPDSYNSPLHF
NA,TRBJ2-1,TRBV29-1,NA,TGCAGCTTCGGCGGTAGCTCCTACAATGAGCAGTTCTTC,CSFGGSSYNEQFF
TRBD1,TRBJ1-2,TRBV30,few,TGTGCCTGGAGTGCCCACAGGGGGGGTGGCTACACCTTC,CAWSAHRGGGYTF
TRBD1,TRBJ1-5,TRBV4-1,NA,TGCGCCAGCAGCCAACCCTGGACAGGGCGCGGATATAGCAATCAGCCCCAGCATTTT,CASSQPWTGRGYSNQPQHF
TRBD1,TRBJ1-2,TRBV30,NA,TGTGCCTGGAGTGGGGACAGGGGGACTGGCTACACCTTC,CAWSGDRGTGYTF
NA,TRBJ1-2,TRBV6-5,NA,TGTGCCAGCAGTTACAATGCGCAGGGGTTGATGGGCTACACCTTC,CASSYNAQGLMGYTF
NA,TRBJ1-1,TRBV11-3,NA,TGTGCCAGCAGCTTAGATCCAACCCGAACGGGAGCTTTCTTT,CASSLDPTRTGAFF
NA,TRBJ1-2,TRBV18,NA,TGTGCCAGCTCACCATCCGGGAGGGACGATGGCTACACCTTC,CASSPSGRDDGYTF
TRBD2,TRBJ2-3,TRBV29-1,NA,TGCAGCGCCGGACTAGAGGCGCAGTATTTT,CSAGLEAQYF
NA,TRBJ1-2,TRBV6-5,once,TGTGCCAGCAGTTACGGAGGGGCAGATGGCTACACCTTC,CASSYGGADGYTF
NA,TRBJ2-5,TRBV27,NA,TGTGCCAGCAGTTTATACGGGAGCCAAGAGACCCAGTACTTC,CASSLYGSQETQYF
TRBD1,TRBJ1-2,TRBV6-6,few,TGTGCCAGCAGCCGGGACAGTGATTACACCTTC,CASSRDSDYTF
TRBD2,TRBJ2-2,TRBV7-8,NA,TGTGCCAGCAGCTTTCCCAAAACTAGCGGGAGTCTCAGCGGGGAGCTGTTTTTT,CASSFPKTSGSLSGELFF
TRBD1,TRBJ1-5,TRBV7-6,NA,TGTGCCAGCAGCAAGGACAGGGGTCAGCCCCAGCATTTT,CASSKDRGQPQHF
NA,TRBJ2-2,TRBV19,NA,TGTGCCAGTAGTATAGCCCCTAACACCGGGGAGCTGTTTTTT,CASSIAPNTGELFF
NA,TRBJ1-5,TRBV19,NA,TGTGCCAGTAGTATCTCGGCAGGGAACAATCAGCCCCAGCATTTT,CASSISAGNNQPQHF
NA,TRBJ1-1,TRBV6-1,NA,TGTGCCAGCAGTTTGGACAGGAACACTGAAGCTTTCTTT,CASSLDRNTEAFF
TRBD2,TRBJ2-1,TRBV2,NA,TGTGCCAGCAGTGAAGCAGGGGGACTAGCGGGAGGATACAATGAGCAGTTCTTC,CASSEAGGLAGGYNEQFF
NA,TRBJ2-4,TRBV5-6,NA,TGTGCCAGCAGCTCCAACGGGGGTCCAAACATTCAGTACTTC,CASSSNGGPNIQYF
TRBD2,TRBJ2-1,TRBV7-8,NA,TGTGCCAGCAGCTTGGGACTAGCGGGAGGGGCCAATGAGCAGTTCTTC,CASSLGLAGGANEQFF
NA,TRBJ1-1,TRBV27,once,TGTGCCAGCAGCGGGACGGAGAATGAAAGGTTGGGGGCCCGAACCACTGAAGCTTTCTTT,CASSGTENERLGARTTEAFF
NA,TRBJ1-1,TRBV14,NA,TGTGCCAGCACTAGGGAGGGGGTGAACACTGAAGCTTTCTTT,CASTREGVNTEAFF
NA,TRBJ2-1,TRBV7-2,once,TGTGCCAGCAGCTACCCCTCGAGGAACAATGAGCAGTTCTTC,CASSYPSRNNEQFF
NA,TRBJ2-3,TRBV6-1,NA,TGTGCCAGCAGTGATTGGGGGGGGGCAAGCACAGATACGCAGTATTTT,CASSDWGGASTDTQYF
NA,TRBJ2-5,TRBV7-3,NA,TGTGCCAGCAGCTTAAATACAGGGTCACAAGAGACCCAGTACTTC,CASSLNTGSQETQYF
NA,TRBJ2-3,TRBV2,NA,TGTGCCAGCCAAACAGATACGCAGTATTTT,CASQTDTQYF